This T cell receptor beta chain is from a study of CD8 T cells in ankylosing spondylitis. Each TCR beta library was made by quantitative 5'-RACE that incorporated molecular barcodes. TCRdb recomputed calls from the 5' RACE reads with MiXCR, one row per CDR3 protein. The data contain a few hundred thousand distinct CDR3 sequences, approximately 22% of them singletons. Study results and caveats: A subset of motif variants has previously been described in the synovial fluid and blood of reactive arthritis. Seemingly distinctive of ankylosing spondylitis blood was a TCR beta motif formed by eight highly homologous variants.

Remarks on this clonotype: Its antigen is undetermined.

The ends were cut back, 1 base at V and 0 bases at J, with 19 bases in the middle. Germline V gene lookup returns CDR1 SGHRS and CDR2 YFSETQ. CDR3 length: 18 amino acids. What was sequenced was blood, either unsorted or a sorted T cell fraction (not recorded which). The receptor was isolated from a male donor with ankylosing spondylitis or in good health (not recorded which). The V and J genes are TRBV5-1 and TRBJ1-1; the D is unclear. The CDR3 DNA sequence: TGCGCCAGCAGCTTGAGAGGGCAGACTGAATACATGAACACTGAAGCTTTCTTT. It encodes CASSLRGQTEYMNTEAFF.